The 18 T cell receptor beta chains in this list originate from one sample, sequenced in a study of blood T cell repertoires in COVID-19. Profiling relied on immunoSEQ multiplex PCR, and the TCRdb table lists in-frame clones only, not all of them. This table has hundreds of thousands of clones, almost 85% appearing once. Sequenced input: peripheral blood. Receptor source: a man aged 45-65 years with active or convalescent COVID-19.

This clone turned up a few times. The chain couples TRBV27 to TRBJ1-5; D may be TRBD1 (6 bases). V was trimmed by 5 bases and J by 2 bases, leaving 13 bases between them. CDR1 and CDR2 (germline): MNHEY, SMNVEV (reference sequence). CDR3 length: 15 amino acids. The CDR3 DNA follows: TGTGCCAGCAGTAAGGGCAGGGGTGGCAATCAGCCCCAGCATTTT. It encodes CASSKGRGGNQPQHF.

The chain combines TRBV28 with TRBJ1-4; 7 bases map to TRBD1. The germline V gene encodes CDR1 MDHEN and CDR2 SYDVKM. CDR3 length: 14 residues. Trimming at V came to 4 bases and at J to 4 bases, leaving 3 bases not matched to a gene. CDR3 protein: CASSSAGGNEKLFF. The CDR3 DNA reads as TGTGCCAGCAGTTCCGCAGGGGGTAATGAAAAACTGTTTTTT.

This rearrangement joins TRBV9 to TRBJ1-5; 9 positions match TRBD1. CDR3 length equals 14 residues. The ends lost 3 bases at V and 5 bases at J; junction bases unmatched: 3. Germline CDR1 reads SGDLS; CDR2 reads YYNGEE. CDR3 loop: CASSAGTGYQPQHF. CDR3 DNA sequence: TGTGCCAGCAGCGCTGGGACAGGGTATCAGCCCCAGCATTTT.

The rearrangement links TRBV5-1 to TRBJ1-3; D is possibly TRBD1 (5 bases). The V and J ends lost 2 bases and 2 bases respectively, with 8 bases between them. The CDR3 runs to 14 residues. Germline values: CDR1 SGHRS, CDR2 YFSETQ. The DNA for the CDR3 is TGCGCCAGCAGCTTAGGGGAGGCTGGAAACACCATATATTTT. This sequence encodes CASSLGEAGNTIYF.

The chain is built from TRBV3-1 (or the pseudogene TRBV3-2) and TRBJ1-1; D is possibly TRBD1 (5 bases). The CDR3 covers 16 residues. Trimming took off 0 bases at V and 4 bases at J, with 15 bases between the two ends. Germline CDR1 reads LGHDT; CDR2 reads YNNKEL (reference sequence). The CDR3 region has the DNA TGTGCCAGCAGCCAAGATGACAGTTTGATAGGCACTGAAGCTTTCTTT. Its protein product is CASSQDDSLIGTEAFF.

The chain uses TRBV6-2 or TRBV6-3 and TRBJ2-3; tentatively, D is TRBD2 (7 bases). The CDR3 covers 17 residues. Looked up from germline, CDR1 is MNHEY and CDR2 is SVGEGT. Deletions cut 0 bases from V and 2 bases from J, with 15 bases between. As DNA, the CDR3 is TGTGCCAGCAGTTACTCCCACTCGGGGGGCCCCACAGATACGCAGTATTTT. Protein product: CASSYSHSGGPTDTQYF.

The chain couples TRBV7-6 to TRBJ2-3; 8 bases line up with TRBD2. V shed 2 bases, J shed 4 bases, and the junction held 8 bases outside the gene matches. CDR1 SGHVS and CDR2 FNYEAQ come from the germline V gene. This CDR3 region has 16 residues. The CDR3 reads CASSLSIAGSADTQYF. Here the CDR3 DNA reads TGTGCCAGCAGCTTAAGTATAGCGGGAAGCGCAGATACGCAGTATTTT.

The chain carries TRBV7-9 and TRBJ2-7, with 8 bases that match TRBD2. V gave up 1 base and J gave up 7 bases; unmatched junction bases: 9. The CDR3 has 15 amino acids. Per germline, CDR1 SEHNR and CDR2 FQNEAQ (reference sequence). The CDR3 DNA reads as TGTGCCAGCAGCTTAGAGGTTAGCGGGACAACTGAGCAGTACTTC. The encoded protein is CASSLEVSGTTEQYF.

This chain links TRBV5-4 with TRBJ2-1; TRBD2 agrees at 13 bases. There are 18 residues in the CDR3. Trimming took 0 bases from V and 7 from J; bases not matched to a gene: 10. Germline V CDR1 and CDR2: SGHNT, YYREEE (reference sequence). CDR3 in DNA: TGTGCCAGCAGCTTGGCCGGACTAGCGGGAGCAAATACTAATGAGCAGTTCTTC. This sequence encodes CASSLAGLAGANTNEQFF.

This chain uses TRBV7-9 with TRBJ1-2, with 9 bases that match TRBD1. V lost 5 bases, J lost 1 base, and 8 bases stayed unmatched. Germline CDR1 is SEHNR and CDR2 is FQNEAQ (reference sequence). CDR3 length: 16 residues. In DNA, the CDR3 is TGTGCCAGCAGCGAGGGACAGGGAGTCGGTAACTATGGCTACACCTTC. Its protein is CASSEGQGVGNYGYTF.

This clone was counted between two and nine times. The rearrangement links TRBV11-3 to TRBJ2-1; the D gene is possibly TRBD1 (6 bases). Germline V lookup: CDR1 SGHNT, CDR2 YENEEA. The CDR3 contains 17 residues. The ends were cut back, 2 bases at V and 5 bases at J, with 19 bases in the middle. The CDR3 DNA sequence: TGTGCCAGCAGCTTATCTTCTTGGCAGGGGAAGAACAATGAGCAGTTCTTC. Its protein product is CASSLSSWQGKNNEQFF.

The chain links TRBV9 to TRBJ2-1, with 12 bases lining up with TRBD2. V trimming: 3 bases; J trimming: 4 bases; junction bases outside the gene matches: 11. Germline CDR1 is SGDLS and CDR2 is YYNGEE. The CDR3 has 18 residues. The CDR3 DNA is TGTGCCAGCAGCGCCGGGACTAGCGGGTTTCGACTATACAATGAGCAGTTCTTC. Translated, it gives CASSAGTSGFRLYNEQFF.

The rearrangement joins TRBV13 to TRBJ2-3, with D possibly matching TRBD2 (6 bases). V was clipped by 1 base and J by 6 bases, with 23 bases between them. Germline V gene data show CDR1 as PRHDT and CDR2 as FYEKMQ (reference sequence). This CDR3 spans 18 amino acids. The CDR3 coding sequence is TGTGCCAGCAGCTTAGAGGTTGGGGGAGGCCTCACCGCGGATACGCAGTATTTT. Amino acids: CASSLEVGGGLTADTQYF.

This clone was seen a few times. J is TRBJ1-6 and V is TRBV14, with D unclear. The CDR3 has 14 amino acids. Germline V gives CDR1 SGHDN, CDR2 FVKESK. Trimming pared 6 bases from V and 6 bases from J, leaving 12 bases between. The CDR3 sequence: CASRGLGGNSPLHF. The CDR3 DNA is TGTGCCAGCAGAGGACTGGGTGGTAATTCACCCCTCCACTTT.

J is TRBJ2-7 and V is TRBV11-2, with 7 bases matching TRBD2. The CDR3 is made up of 15 amino acids. CDR1 and CDR2 (germline): SGHAT, FQNNGV. With V trimmed by 5 bases and J by 4 bases, 11 bases remained unmatched. The CDR3 loop reads CASSRSSSGLYEQYF. The CDR3 coding sequence is TGTGCCAGCAGCAGATCATCTAGCGGACTATACGAGCAGTACTTC.

The genes are TRBV5-1 and TRBJ2-5; maybe TRBD2 (6 bases). V lost 5 bases, J lost 5 bases, and 10 bases lay in between. From germline, CDR1 is SGHRS and CDR2 YFSETQ. The length of the CDR3 is 12 residues. In nucleotides, the CDR3 is TGCGCCAGCAGGCTAGCGTCCGAGACCCAGTACTTC. Protein sequence: CASRLASETQYF.

The chain couples TRBV24-1 to TRBJ2-5; TRBD1 aligns across 11 bases. The CDR3 length is 14 residues. Trimming cost V 4 bases and J 9 bases; bases outside gene matches: 6. Germline CDR1 reads KGHDR; CDR2 reads SFDVKD. The CDR3 nucleotides are TGTGCCACCAGTGACCCCGGGACAGGGGGGGCCCAGTACTTC. Its translation: CATSDPGTGGAQYF.

V gene TRBV15 combines with J gene TRBJ1-2, with 9 bases fitting TRBD1. Germline CDR1 is LNHNV and CDR2 is YYDKDF (reference sequence). The V and J ends lost 0 bases and 0 bases, in that order; junction bases with no gene match: 5. The CDR3 extends over 17 amino acids. DNA for the CDR3: TGTGCCACCAGCAGAGAAGGGGGACAGGGAGCTAACTATGGCTACACCTTC. It translates to CATSREGGQGANYGYTF.